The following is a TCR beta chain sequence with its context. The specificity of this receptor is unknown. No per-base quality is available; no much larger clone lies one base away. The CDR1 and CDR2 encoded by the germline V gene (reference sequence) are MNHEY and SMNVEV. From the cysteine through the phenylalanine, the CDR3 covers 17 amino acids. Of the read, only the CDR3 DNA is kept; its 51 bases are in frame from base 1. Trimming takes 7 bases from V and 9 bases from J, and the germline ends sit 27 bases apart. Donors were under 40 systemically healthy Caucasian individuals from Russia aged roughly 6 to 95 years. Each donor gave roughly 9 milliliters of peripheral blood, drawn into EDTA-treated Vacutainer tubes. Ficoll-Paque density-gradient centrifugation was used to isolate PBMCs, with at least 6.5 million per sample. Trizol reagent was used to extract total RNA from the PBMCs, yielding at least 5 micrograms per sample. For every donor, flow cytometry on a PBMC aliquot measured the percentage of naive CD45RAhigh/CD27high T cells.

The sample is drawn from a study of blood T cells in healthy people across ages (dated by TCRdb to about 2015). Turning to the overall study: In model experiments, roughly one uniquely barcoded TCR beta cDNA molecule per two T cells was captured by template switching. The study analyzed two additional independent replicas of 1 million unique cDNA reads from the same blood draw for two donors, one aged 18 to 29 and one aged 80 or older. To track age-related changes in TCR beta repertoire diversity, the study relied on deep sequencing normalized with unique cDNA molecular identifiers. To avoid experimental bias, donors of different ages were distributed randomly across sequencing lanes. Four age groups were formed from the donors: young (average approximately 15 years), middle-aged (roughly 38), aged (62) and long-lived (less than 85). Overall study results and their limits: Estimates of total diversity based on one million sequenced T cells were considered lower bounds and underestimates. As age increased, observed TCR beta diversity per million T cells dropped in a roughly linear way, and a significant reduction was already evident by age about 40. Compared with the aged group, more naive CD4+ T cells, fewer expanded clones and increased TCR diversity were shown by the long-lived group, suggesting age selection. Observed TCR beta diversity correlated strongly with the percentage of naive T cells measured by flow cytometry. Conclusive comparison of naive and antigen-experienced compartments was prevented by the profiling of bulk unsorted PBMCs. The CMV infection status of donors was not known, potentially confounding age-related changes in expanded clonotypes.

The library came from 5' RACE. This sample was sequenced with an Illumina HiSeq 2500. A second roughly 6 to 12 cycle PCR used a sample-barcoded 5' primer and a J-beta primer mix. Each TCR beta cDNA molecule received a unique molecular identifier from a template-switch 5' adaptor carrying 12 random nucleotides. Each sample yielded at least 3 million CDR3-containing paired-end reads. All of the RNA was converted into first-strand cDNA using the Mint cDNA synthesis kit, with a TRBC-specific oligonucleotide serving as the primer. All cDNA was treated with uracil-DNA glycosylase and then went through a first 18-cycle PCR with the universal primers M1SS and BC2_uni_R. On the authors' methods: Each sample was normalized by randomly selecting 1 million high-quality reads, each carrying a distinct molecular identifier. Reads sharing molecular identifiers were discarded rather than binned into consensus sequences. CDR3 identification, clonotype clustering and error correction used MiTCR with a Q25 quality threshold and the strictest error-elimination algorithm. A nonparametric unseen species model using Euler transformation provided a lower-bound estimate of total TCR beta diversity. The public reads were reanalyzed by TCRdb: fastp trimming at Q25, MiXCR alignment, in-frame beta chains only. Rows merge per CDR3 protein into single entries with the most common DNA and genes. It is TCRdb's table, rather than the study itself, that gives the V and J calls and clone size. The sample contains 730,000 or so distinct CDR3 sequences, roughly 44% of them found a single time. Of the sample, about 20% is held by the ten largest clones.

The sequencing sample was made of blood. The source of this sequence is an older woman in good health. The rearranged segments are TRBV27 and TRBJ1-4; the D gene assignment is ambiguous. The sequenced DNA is TGTGCCAGCACCATTTCCGGGGAACGGTTAAAGTTGAAAAAACTGTTTTTT. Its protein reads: CASTISGERLKLKKLFF.